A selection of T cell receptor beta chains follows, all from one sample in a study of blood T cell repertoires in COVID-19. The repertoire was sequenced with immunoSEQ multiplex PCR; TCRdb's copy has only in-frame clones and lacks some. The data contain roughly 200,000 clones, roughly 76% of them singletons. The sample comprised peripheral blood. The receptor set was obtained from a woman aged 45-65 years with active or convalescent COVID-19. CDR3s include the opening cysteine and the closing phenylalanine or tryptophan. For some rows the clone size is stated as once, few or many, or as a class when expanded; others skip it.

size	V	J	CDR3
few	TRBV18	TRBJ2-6	CASSPLIAGVPSGANVLTF
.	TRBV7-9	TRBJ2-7	CASSPSRGFDEQYF
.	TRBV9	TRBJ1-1	CASSDDRGPRYTEAFF
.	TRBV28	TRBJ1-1	CASRRGQGASEAFF
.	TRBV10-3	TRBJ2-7	CAISEPGLAGHEQYF
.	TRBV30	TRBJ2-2	CAWSAAGGPGTGELFF
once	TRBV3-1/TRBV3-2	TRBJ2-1	CASSHRSGRAVDEQFF
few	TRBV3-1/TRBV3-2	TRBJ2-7	CASSQRQGDEQYF
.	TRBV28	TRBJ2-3	CASSSRGVSDTQYF
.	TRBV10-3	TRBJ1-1	CAISEQDNTEAFF
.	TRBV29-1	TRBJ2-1	CSVRPFTGGLAVHNEQFF
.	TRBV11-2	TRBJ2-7	CASSRDRDYEQYF
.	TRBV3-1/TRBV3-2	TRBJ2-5	CASSQIQGSGAPGTQYF
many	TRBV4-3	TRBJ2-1	CASSRLQGGDDGEQFF